This entry concerns a single T cell receptor (beta chain). This sample is part of a study of PD-L1 blockade in urothelial cancer. Germline V lookup: CDR1 LNHNV, CDR2 YYDKDF (reference sequence). The CDR3 has 16 amino acids. V was cut by 1 base and J by 2 bases, with 13 bases left in between. Clones were sequenced by immunoSEQ multiplex PCR, and TCRdb holds only the in-frame ones, with some missing. The table records over a thousand clones, around two fifths of them present only once. The sample was tumor tissue, taken before atezolizumab (anti-PD-L1) treatment. The TCR originated in a man aged 55-75 years with urothelial cancer. The chain employs TRBV15 and TRBJ2-3; no clear D gene. The DNA of the CDR3 is TGTGCCACCAGCAGAGTCAGAAACGCGTTCACAGATACGCAGTATTTT. This translates into CATSRVRNAFTDTQYF.